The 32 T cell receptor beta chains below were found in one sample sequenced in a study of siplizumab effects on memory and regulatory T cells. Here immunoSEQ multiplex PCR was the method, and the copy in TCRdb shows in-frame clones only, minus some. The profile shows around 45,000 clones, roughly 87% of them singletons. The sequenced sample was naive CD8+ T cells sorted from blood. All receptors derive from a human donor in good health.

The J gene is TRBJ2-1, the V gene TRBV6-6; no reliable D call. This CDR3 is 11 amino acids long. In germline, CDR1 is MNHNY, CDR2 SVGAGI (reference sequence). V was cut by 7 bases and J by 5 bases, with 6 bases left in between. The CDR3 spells CASNLNNEQFF. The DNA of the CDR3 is TGTGCCAGCAATCTTAACAATGAGCAGTTCTTC.

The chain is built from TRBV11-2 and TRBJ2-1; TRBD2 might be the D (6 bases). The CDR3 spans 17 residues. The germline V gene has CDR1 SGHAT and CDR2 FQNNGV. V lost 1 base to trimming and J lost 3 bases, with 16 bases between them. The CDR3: CASSLALAGLSYNEQFF. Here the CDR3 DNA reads TGTGCCAGCAGCTTAGCCCTCGCGGGACTTAGCTACAATGAGCAGTTCTTC.

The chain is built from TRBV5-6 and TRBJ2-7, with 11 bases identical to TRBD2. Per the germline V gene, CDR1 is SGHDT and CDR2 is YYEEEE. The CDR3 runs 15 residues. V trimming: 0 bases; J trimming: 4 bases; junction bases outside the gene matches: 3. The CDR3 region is CASSLELAGVYEQYF. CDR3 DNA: TGTGCCAGCAGCTTGGAACTAGCGGGAGTATACGAGCAGTACTTC.

In DNA, the CDR3 is TGTGCCAGCACCGATCCGGCGGGGGAGCTGTTTTTT. Protein sequence: CASTDPAGELFF. The chain carries TRBV5-4 and TRBJ2-2; D is unresolved. Trimming cost V 6 bases and J 8 bases, with 11 bases left between them. The CDR3 length is 12 residues. Germline values: CDR1 SGHNT, CDR2 YYREEE (reference sequence).

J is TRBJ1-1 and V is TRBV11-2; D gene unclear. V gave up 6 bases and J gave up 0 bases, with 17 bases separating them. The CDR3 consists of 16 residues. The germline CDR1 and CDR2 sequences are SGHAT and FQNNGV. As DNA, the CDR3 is TGTGCCAGCAGTCAGATCCTCGGGTCCCTGAACACTGAAGCTTTCTTT. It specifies CASSQILGSLNTEAFF.

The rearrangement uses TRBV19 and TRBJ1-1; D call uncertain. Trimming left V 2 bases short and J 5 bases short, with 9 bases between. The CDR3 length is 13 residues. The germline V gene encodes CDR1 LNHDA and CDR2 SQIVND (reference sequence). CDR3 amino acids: CASSINSGTEAFF. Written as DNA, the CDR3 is TGTGCCAGTAGTATAAACAGTGGAACTGAAGCTTTCTTT.

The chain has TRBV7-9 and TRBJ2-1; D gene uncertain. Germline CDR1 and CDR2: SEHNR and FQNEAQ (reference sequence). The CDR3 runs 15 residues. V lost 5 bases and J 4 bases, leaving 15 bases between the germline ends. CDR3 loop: CASSPESGFYNEQFF. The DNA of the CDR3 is TGTGCCAGCAGCCCCGAGTCGGGCTTTTACAATGAGCAGTTCTTC.

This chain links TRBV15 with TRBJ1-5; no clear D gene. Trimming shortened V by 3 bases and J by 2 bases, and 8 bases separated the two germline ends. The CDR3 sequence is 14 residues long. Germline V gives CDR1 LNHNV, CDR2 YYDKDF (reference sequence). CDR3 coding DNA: TGTGCCACCAGCAGTTGGTCGGGCAATCAGCCCCAGCATTTT. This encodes CATSSWSGNQPQHF.

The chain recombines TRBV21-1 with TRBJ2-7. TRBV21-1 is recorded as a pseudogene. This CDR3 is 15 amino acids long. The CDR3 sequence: CASSKVVRSSYEQYF. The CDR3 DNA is TGTGCCAGCAGCAAAGTAGTCAGGAGCTCCTACGAGCAGTACTTC.

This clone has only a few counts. CDR3 DNA sequence: TGCGCCAGCAGCCTAAACAGCCCCGGGACATCCTACGAGCAGTACTTC. The encoded protein is CASSLNSPGTSYEQYF. The chain links TRBV5-1 to TRBJ2-7; maybe TRBD1 (6 bases). There are 16 residues in the CDR3. Trimming stripped 4 bases from V and 1 base from J, with 18 bases between. CDR1 and CDR2 from the germline V gene are SGHRS and YFSETQ.

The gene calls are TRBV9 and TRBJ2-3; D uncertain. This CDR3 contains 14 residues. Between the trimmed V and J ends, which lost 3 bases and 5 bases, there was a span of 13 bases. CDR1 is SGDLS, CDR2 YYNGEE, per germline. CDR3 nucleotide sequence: TGTGCCAGCAGCGCCCAAGATCCTGGAGATACGCAGTATTTT. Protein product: CASSAQDPGDTQYF.

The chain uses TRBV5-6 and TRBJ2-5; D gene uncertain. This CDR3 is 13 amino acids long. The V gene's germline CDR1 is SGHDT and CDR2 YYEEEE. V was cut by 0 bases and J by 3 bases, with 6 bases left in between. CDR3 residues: CASSLALEETQYF. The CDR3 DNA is TGTGCCAGCAGCTTGGCCCTAGAAGAGACCCAGTACTTC.

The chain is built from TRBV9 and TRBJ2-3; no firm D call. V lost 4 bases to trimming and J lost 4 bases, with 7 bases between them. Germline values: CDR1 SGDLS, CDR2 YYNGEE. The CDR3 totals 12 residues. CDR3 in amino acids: CASSPNSDTQYF. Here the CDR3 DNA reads TGTGCCAGCAGCCCAAACTCAGATACGCAGTATTTT.

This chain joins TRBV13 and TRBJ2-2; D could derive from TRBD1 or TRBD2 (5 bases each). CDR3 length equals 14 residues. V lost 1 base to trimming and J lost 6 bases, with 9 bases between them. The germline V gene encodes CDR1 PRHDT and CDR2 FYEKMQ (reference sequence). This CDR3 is CASSLDTGPGELFF. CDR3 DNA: TGTGCCAGCAGCTTAGACACGGGGCCCGGGGAGCTGTTTTTT.

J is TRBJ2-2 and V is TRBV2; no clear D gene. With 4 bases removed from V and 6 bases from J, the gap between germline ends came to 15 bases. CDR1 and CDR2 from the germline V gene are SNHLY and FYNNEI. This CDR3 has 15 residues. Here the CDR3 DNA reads TGTGCCAGCAGTGCTGAGCCAGAACCAGCCGGGGAGCTGTTTTTT. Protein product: CASSAEPEPAGELFF.

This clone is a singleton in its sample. CDR3 amino acids: CASSWMGRGIRGDTQYF. The CDR3 DNA follows: TGTGCCAGCAGCTGGATGGGGAGGGGCATCCGGGGAGATACGCAGTATTTT. The chain couples TRBV7-9 to TRBJ2-3; 7 bases are shared with TRBD2. Germline values: CDR1 SEHNR, CDR2 FQNEAQ (reference sequence). The CDR3 loop spans 17 amino acids. V lost 4 bases, J lost 5 bases, and 15 bases stayed unmatched.

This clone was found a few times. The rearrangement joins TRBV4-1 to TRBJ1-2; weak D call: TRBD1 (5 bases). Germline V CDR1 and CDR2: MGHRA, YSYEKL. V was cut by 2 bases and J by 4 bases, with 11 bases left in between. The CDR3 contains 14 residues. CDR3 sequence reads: CASSQQGIGYGYTF. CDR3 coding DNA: TGCGCCAGCAGCCAACAGGGAATCGGCTATGGCTACACCTTC.

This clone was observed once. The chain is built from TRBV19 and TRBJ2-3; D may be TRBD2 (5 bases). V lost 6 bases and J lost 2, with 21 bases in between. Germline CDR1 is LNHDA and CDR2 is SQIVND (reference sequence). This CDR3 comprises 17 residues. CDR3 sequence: CASRYDGRRALTDTQYF. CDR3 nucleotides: TGTGCCAGTAGGTACGACGGCAGGCGGGCCCTCACAGATACGCAGTATTTT. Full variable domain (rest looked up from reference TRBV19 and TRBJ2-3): DGGITQSPKYLFRKEGQNVTLSCEQNLNHDAMYWYRQDPGQGLRLIYYSQIVNDFQKGDIAEGYSVSREKKESFPLTVTSAQKNPTAFYLCASRYDGRRALTDTQYFGPGTRLTVL.

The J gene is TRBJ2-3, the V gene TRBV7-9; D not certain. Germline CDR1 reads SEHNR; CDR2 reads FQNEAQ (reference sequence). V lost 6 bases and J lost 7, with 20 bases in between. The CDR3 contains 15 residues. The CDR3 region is CASSSDLFTGYTQYF. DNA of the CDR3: TGTGCCAGCAGTTCTGACCTCTTCACGGGTTATACGCAGTATTTT.

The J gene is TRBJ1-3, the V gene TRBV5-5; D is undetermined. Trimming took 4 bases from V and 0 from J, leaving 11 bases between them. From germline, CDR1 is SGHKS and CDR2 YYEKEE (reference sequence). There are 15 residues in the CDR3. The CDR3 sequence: CASSTPGISGNTIYF. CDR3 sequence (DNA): TGTGCCAGCAGCACACCGGGGATCTCTGGAAACACCATATATTTT.

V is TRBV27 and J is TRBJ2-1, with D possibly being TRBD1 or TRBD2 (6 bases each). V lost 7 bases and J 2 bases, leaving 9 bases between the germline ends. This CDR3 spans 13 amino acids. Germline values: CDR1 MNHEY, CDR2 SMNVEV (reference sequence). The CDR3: CASMEGAYNEQFF. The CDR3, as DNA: TGTGCCAGCATGGAGGGGGCCTACAATGAGCAGTTCTTC.

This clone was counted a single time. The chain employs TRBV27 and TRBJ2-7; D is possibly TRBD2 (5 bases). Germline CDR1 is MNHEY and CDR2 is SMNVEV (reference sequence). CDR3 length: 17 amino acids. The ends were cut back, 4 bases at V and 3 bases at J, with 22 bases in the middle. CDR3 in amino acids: CASSSTGYRMPDYEQYF. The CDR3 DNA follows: TGTGCCAGCAGTTCGACGGGATATCGGATGCCAGACTACGAGCAGTACTTC.

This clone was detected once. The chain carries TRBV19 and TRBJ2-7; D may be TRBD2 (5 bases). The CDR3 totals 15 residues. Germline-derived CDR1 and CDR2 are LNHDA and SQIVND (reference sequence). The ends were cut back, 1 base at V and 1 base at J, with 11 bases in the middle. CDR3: CASSIGGVSSYEQYF. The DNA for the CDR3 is TGTGCCAGTAGTATAGGGGGAGTTTCTTCCTACGAGCAGTACTTC.

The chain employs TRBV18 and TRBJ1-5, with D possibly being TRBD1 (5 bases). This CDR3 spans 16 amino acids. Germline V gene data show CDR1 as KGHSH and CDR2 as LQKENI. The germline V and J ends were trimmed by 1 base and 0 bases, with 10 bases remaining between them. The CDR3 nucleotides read TGTGCCAGCTCACCACAGGGACCGAGTAGCAATCAGCCCCAGCATTTT. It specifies CASSPQGPSSNQPQHF.

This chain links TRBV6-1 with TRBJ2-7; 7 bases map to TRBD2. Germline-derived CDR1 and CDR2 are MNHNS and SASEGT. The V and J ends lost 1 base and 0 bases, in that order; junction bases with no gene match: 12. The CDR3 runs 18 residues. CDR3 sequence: CASSEVGFNGGNSYEQYF. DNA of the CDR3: TGTGCCAGCAGTGAAGTAGGCTTCAACGGGGGGAACTCCTACGAGCAGTACTTC.

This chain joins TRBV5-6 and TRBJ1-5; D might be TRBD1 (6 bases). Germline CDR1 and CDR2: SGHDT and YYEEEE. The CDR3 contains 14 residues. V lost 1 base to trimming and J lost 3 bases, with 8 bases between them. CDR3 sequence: CASSLWTANQPQHF. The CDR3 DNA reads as TGTGCCAGCAGCTTGTGGACAGCCAATCAGCCCCAGCATTTT.

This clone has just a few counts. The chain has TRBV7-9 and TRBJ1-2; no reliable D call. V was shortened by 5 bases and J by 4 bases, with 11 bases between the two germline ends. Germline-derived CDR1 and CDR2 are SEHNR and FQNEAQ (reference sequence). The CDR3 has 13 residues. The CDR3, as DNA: TGTGCCAGCAGCCCTCCGGCGAGCTATGGCTACACCTTC. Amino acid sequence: CASSPPASYGYTF.

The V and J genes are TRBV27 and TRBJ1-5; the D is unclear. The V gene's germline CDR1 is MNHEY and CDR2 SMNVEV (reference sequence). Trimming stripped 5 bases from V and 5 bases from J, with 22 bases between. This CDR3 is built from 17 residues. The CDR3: CASSPKGGQAGDQPQHF. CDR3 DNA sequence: TGTGCCAGCAGTCCCAAGGGAGGCCAGGCTGGCGATCAGCCCCAGCATTTT.

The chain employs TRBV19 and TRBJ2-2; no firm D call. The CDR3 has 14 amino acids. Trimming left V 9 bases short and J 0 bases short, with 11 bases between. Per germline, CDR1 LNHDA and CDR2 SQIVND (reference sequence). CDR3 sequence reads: CASDARANTGELFF. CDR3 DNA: TGTGCCAGCGATGCCCGCGCGAACACCGGGGAGCTGTTTTTT.

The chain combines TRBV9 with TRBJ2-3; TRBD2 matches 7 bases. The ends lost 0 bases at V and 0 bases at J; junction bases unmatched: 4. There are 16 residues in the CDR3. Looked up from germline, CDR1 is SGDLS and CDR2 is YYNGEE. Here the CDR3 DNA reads TGTGCCAGCAGCGTAGGGGGTAGCGGGAGCACAGATACGCAGTATTTT. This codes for CASSVGGSGSTDTQYF.

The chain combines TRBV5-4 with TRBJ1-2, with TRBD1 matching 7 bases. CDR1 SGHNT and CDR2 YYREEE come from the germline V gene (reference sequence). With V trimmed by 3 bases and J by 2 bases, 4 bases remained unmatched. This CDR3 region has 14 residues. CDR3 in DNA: TGTGCCAGCAGCTCACAGGGGTCGAACTATGGCTACACCTTC. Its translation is CASSSQGSNYGYTF.

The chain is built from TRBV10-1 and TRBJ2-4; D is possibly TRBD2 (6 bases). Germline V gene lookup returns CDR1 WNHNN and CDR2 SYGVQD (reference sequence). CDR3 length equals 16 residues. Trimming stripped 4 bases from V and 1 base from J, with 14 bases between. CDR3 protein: CASSGVGGPAKNIQYF. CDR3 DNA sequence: TGCGCCAGCAGTGGGGTTGGAGGGCCGGCCAAAAACATTCAGTACTTC.